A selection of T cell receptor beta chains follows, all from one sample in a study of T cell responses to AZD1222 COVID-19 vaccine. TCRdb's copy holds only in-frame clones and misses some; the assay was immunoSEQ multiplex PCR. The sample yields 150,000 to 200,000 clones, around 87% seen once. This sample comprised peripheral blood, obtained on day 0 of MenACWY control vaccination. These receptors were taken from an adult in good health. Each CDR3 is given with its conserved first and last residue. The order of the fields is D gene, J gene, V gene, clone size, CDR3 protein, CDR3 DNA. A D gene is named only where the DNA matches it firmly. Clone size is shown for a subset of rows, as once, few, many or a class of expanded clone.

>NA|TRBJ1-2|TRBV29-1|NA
CSALQQDPGGYTF
TGCAGCGCCCTTCAACAGGATCCAGGGGGCTACACCTTC
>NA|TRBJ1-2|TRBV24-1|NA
CATSVEGFYGYTF
TGTGCCACCAGTGTCGAGGGTTTCTATGGCTACACCTTC
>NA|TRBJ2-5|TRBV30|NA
CAWSPGILQETQYF
TGTGCCTGGTCACCCGGGATCTTACAAGAGACCCAGTACTTC
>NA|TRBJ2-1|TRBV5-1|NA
CASSLTNEQFF
TGCGCCAGCAGCTTGACCAATGAGCAGTTCTTC
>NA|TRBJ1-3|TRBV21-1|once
CATYTNVETGQGIPPGNTIYF
TGTGCCACCTATACAAACGTAGAAACGGGACAGGGTATACCCCCTGGAAACACCATATATTTT
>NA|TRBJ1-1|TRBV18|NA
CASSPLKMNTEAFF
TGTGCCAGCTCACCACTGAAGATGAACACTGAAGCTTTCTTT
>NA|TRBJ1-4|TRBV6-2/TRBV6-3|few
CASSYRDNEKLFF
TGTGCCAGCAGTTACCGGGACAATGAAAAACTGTTTTTT
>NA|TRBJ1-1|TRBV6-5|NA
CASSYGHTTEAFF
TGTGCCAGCAGTTACGGACATACCACTGAAGCTTTCTTT
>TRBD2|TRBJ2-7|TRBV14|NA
CASSDVAGGYEQYF
TGTGCCAGCAGCGACGTGGCGGGAGGCTACGAGCAGTACTTC
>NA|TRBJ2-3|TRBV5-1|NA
CASSLHNPSTDTQYF
TGCGCCAGCAGCTTGCACAATCCTAGCACAGATACGCAGTATTTT
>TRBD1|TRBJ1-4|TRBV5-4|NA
CASSLWNRGEKLFF
TGTGCCAGCAGCTTGTGGAACAGGGGAGAAAAACTGTTTTTT
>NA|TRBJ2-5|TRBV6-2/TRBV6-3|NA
CASSYWGASGQETQYF
TGTGCCAGCAGTTACTGGGGGGCTAGCGGCCAAGAGACCCAGTACTTC
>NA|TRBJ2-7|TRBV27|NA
CASHGSSYEQYF
TGTGCCAGCCACGGGAGCTCCTACGAGCAGTACTTC
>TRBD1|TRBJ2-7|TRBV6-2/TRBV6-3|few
CASSYSSGQGVGRGYEQYF
TGTGCCAGCAGTTACTCTTCCGGACAGGGGGTCGGCAGGGGCTACGAGCAGTACTTC
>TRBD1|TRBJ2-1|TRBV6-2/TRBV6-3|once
CASSTRQGAYNEQFF
TGTGCCAGCAGTACACGACAGGGGGCGTACAATGAGCAGTTCTTC
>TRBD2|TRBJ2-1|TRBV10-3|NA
CAISDQTSGRANEQFF
TGTGCCATCAGTGATCAGACTAGCGGGAGAGCAAATGAGCAGTTCTTC
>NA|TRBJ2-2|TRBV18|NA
CASSYVSPPNTGELFF
TGTGCCAGCTCATACGTCTCGCCTCCGAACACCGGGGAGCTGTTTTTT
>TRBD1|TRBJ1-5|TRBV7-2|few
CASSPGQGRQPQHF
TGTGCCAGCAGCCCAGGACAGGGCCGTCAGCCCCAGCATTTT
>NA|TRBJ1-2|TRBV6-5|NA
CASSYSALGGARGYTF
TGTGCCAGCAGTTACTCAGCTTTGGGGGGCGCGAGAGGCTACACCTTC
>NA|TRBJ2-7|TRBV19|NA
CASSDPADEQYF
TGTGCCAGCTCTGACCCGGCCGACGAGCAGTACTTC
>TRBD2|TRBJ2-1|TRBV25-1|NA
CASSGRGLAGGNEQFF
TGTGCCAGCAGTGGGAGGGGACTAGCGGGGGGTAACGAGCAGTTCTTC
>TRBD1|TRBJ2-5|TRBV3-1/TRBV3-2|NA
CASSQGTGRQTQYF
TGTGCCAGCAGCCAGGGGACAGGGCGACAGACCCAGTACTTC
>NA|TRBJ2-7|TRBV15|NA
CATSRVGGAGEQYF
TGTGCCACCAGCAGAGTTGGGGGGGCTGGCGAGCAGTACTTC
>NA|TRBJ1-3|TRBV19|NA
CASSTGTDSGNTIYF
TGTGCCAGTAGTACCGGGACGGACTCTGGAAACACCATATATTTT
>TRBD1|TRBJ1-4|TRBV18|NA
CASSPPGTANEKLFF
TGTGCCAGCTCACCACCCGGGACAGCAAATGAAAAACTGTTTTTT
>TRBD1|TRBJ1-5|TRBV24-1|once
CATSEHGQGHQPQHF
TGTGCCACCAGTGAACACGGACAGGGACATCAGCCCCAGCATTTT
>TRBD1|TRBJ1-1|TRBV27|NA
CASSTRTGANTEAFF
TGTGCCAGCAGTACCCGGACAGGGGCGAACACTGAAGCTTTCTTT
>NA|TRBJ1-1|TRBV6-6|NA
CASSSLRANEAFF
TGTGCCAGCAGTTCGCTCAGGGCGAATGAAGCTTTCTTT
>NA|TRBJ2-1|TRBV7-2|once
CASSFAARSGPNNEQFF
TGTGCCAGCAGCTTTGCCGCCCGGAGCGGGCCCAACAATGAGCAGTTCTTC
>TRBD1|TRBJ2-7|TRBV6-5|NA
CATGQSIYEQYF
TGTGCCACGGGACAGTCAATCTACGAGCAGTACTTC
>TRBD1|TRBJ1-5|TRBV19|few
CASSIPGGLQPQHF
TGTGCCAGTAGTATACCAGGGGGGCTTCAGCCCCAGCATTTT
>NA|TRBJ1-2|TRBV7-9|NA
CASSLDTVWYGYTF
TGTGCCAGCAGCTTGGACACTGTCTGGTATGGCTACACCTTC
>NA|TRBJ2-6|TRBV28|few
CASSRLLSGANVLTF
TGTGCCAGCAGTCGACTCTTGTCTGGGGCCAACGTCCTGACTTTC
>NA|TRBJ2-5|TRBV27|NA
CASSTGAGETQYF
TGTGCCAGCAGTACAGGAGCTGGGGAGACCCAGTACTTC
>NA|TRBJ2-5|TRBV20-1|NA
CSAYSTETQYF
TGCAGTGCTTATTCGACAGAGACCCAGTACTTC
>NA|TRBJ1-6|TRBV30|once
CAWSDRLNSPLHF
TGTGCCTGGAGTGACAGACTCAATTCACCCCTCCACTTT
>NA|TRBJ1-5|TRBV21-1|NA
CASSKKRPGAFDQPQHF
TGTGCCAGCAGCAAAAAAAGGCCGGGGGCCTTCGATCAGCCCCAGCATTTT
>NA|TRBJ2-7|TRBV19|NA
CASSIWGTRMYEQYF
TGTGCCAGTAGTATATGGGGTACGAGGATGTACGAGCAGTACTTC
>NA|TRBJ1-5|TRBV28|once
CASSSVGGSQHF
TGTGCCAGCAGCAGCGTCGGGGGGTCCCAGCATTTT
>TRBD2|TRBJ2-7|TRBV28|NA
CASSPQGTSGTGEQYF
TGTGCCAGCAGTCCCCAGGGGACTAGCGGGACAGGGGAGCAGTACTTC
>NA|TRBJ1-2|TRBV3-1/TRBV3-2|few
CASSQGFYGYTF
TGTGCCAGCAGCCAAGGTTTCTATGGCTACACCTTC
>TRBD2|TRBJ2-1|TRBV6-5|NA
CASRVAGGHNEQFF
TGTGCCAGCAGGGTAGCGGGAGGGCACAATGAGCAGTTCTTC
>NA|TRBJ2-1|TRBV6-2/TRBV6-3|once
CASSYSGYRRDEQFF
TGTGCCAGCAGTTACTCGGGCTACCGACGCGATGAGCAGTTCTTC
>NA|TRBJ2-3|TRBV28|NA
CASSSTPPRKTPTSTDTQYF
TGTGCCAGCAGTTCTACACCCCCGAGGAAGACTCCCACTAGCACAGATACGCAGTATTTT
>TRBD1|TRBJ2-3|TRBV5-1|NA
CASSRDRTDTQYF
TGCGCCAGCAGCCGGGACAGAACAGATACGCAGTATTTT
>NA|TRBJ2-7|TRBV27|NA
CASSPTGAAYEQYF
TGTGCCAGCAGTCCCACGGGGGCGGCCTACGAGCAGTACTTC
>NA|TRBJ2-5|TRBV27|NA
CASSGGTRETQYF
TGTGCCAGCAGTGGGGGGACACGAGAGACCCAGTACTTC
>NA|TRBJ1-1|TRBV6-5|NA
CASSKSRVGITEAFF
TGTGCCAGCAGCAAAAGCCGGGTCGGCATCACTGAAGCTTTCTTT
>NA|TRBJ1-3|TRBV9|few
CASSVGNVGGTSGNTIYF
TGTGCCAGCAGCGTAGGTAATGTGGGGGGCACCTCTGGAAACACCATATATTTT
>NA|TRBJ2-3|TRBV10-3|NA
CAISEHGGTDTQYF
TGTGCCATCAGTGAGCACGGGGGCACAGATACGCAGTATTTT
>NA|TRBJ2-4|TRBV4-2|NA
CASSQASDLAKNIQYF
TGTGCCAGCAGCCAAGCTAGCGATCTAGCCAAAAACATTCAGTACTTC
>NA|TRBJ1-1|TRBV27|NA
CASRPTPPGTEAFF
TGTGCCAGCAGACCGACTCCGCCGGGTACTGAAGCTTTCTTT